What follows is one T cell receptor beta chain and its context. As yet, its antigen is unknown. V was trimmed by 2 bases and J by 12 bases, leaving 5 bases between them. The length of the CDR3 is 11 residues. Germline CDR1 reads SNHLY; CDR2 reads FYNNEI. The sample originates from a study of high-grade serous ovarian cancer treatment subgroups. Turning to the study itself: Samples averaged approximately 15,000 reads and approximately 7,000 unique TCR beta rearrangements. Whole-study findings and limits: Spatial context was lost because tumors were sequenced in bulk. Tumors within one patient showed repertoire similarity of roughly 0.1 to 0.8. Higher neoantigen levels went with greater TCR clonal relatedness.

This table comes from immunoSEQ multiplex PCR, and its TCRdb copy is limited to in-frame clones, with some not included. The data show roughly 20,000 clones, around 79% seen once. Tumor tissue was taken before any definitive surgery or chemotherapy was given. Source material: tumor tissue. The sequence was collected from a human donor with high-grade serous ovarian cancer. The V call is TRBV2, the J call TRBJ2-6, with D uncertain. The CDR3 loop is CASSETPVLTF. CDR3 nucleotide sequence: TGTGCCAGCAGTGAAACCCCCGTCCTGACTTTC.